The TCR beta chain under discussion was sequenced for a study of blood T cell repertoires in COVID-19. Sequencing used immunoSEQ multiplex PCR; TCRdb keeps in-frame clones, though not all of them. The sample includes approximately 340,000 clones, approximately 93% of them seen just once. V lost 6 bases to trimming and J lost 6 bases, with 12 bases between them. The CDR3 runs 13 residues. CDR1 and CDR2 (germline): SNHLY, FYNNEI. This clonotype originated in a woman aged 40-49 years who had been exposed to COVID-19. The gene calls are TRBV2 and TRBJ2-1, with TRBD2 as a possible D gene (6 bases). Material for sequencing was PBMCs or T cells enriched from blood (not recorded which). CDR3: CASRLASLNEQFF. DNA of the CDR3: TGTGCCAGCAGACTAGCTTCACTCAATGAGCAGTTCTTC. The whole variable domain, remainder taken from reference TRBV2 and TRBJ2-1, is EPEVTQTPSHQVTQMGQEVILRCVPISNHLYFYWYRQILGQKVEFLVSFYNNEISEKSEIFDDQFSVERPDGSNFTLKIRSTKLEDSAMYFCASRLASLNEQFFGPGTRLTVL.